This T cell receptor (beta chain) was identified during a study of beta chain features in type 1 diabetes. In the study overall: There was similarity between patients and healthy donors in age, gender and cell yields. The number of sorted cells examined across all samples was some 98,000,000.

Every sorted population was more than 95% pure. V lost 1 base and J 2 bases, leaving 10 bases between the germline ends. There are 14 residues in the CDR3. Per the germline V gene, CDR1 is GTSNPN and CDR2 is SVGIG (reference sequence). In its sample, this clone was seen a few times. Its target is unknown. Findings and caveats of the study: Shorter TCRB CDR3s, moderately but significantly so, marked every one of the four CD4+ subsets in Type 1 diabetes patients. Across patients, naive, central memory and Treg TCRB repertoires exhibited apparently greater similarity than was observed across healthy donors.

Expressed TCRB transcripts were sequenced, since all the RNA that had been isolated was reverse transcribed. Using immunoSEQ multiplex PCR, the repertoire was profiled, and TCRdb retains in-frame clones only, with some absent. The data contain over 100,000 clones, less than 20% of them singletons. This chain joins TRBV30 and TRBJ2-3; D remains unclear. Sequenced input: central memory CD4+ T cells from blood. This receptor was obtained from a man between 25 and 39 years old with type 1 diabetes. Here the CDR3 reads CAWSAGFDTDTQYF. CDR3 bases: TGTGCCTGGAGTGCGGGTTTTGACACAGATACGCAGTATTTT.